Listed here is a single T cell receptor beta chain. Its antigen remains unidentified. Libraries were prepared by immunoSEQ multiplex PCR; TCRdb keeps only in-frame clonotypes and omits some of them. The sample contains some 640,000 clones, roughly nine tenths of which appear only once. The data derive from a study of Ad26.COV2.S vaccination and SARS-CoV-2 variants. Broader study findings: After vaccination, reports described spike-specific CD8+ and CD4+ T cell responses as showing substantial breadth.

The treatment is: over 15 received Ad26.COV2.S at low or high dose, single or two shots; about 5 received placebo; per-sample allocation not given. On day 63 after the first injection, vaccine and placebo recipients gave samples. This TCR was recovered from a person between 18 and 59 years old who received the Ad26.COV2.S COVID-19 vaccine or a placebo. The specimen comprised peripheral blood, sampled in a trial of Ad26.COV2.S vaccine versus placebo.

In DNA form, the CDR3 reads TGTGCTTACAGGGGGGGCAATGAGCAGTTCTTC. Its protein product is CAYRGGNEQFF. V is TRBV30 and J is TRBJ2-1; TRBD1 might be the D (8 bases). Germline V gene sequence: CDR1 GTSNPN, CDR2 SVGIG (reference sequence). The CDR3 is 11 residues long.